One and the same sample provided the 16 T cell receptor beta chains below, sequenced in a study of blood T cell repertoires in COVID-19. Clones were sequenced by immunoSEQ multiplex PCR, and TCRdb holds only the in-frame ones, with some missing. This repertoire shows under 95,000 clones, roughly 85% found once; its top ten account for approximately 5.1%. Sequences were obtained from peripheral blood. These receptors originate from a man aged 55-75 years with acute or convalescent COVID-19.

This chain uses TRBV5-1 with TRBJ2-5; the D gene is possibly TRBD1 (6 bases). V was shortened by 2 bases and J by 1 base, with 12 bases between the two germline ends. The CDR3 has 15 residues. Per the germline V gene, CDR1 is SGHRS and CDR2 is YFSETQ. The CDR3 DNA reads TGCGCCAGCAGCTTAATGGTGGGGGCCCAAGAGACCCAGTACTTC. Translated, it gives CASSLMVGAQETQYF.

This chain joins TRBV10-1 and TRBJ1-1; no definite D call. Germline V CDR1 and CDR2: WNHNN, SYGVQD (reference sequence). This CDR3 has 14 amino acids. V gave up 2 bases and J gave up 1 base, with 8 bases separating them. The CDR3 loop reads CASSEGPSNTEAFF. The CDR3 bases are TGCGCCAGCAGTGAGGGGCCATCGAACACTGAAGCTTTCTTT.

This clone is a singleton in its sample. This chain connects TRBV6-5 to TRBJ1-5; no definite D call. The germline V and J ends were trimmed by 6 bases and 5 bases, with 11 bases remaining between them. The CDR3 covers 13 residues. CDR1 and CDR2 (germline): MNHEY, SVGAGI. The DNA of the CDR3 is TGTGCCAGCAGCCCGCAGCGGGATCAGCCCCAGCATTTT. Translation: CASSPQRDQPQHF.

The chain is built from TRBV30 and TRBJ2-5; a possible D gene is TRBD2 (7 bases). V dropped 3 bases and J dropped 5 bases, with 16 bases sitting between them. The CDR3 sequence is 14 residues long. CDR1 and CDR2 from the germline V gene are GTSNPN and SVGIG (reference sequence). The CDR3 region has the DNA TGTGCCTGGAGCCCGAACGGGGGGCGGGAGACCCAGTACTTC. Protein product: CAWSPNGGRETQYF.

The chain links TRBV2 to TRBJ1-5; TRBD1 is a possible D gene (6 bases). Per the germline V gene, CDR1 is SNHLY and CDR2 is FYNNEI. The CDR3 is made up of 16 amino acids. Trimming removed 6 bases from V and 4 bases from J, with 19 bases in between. CDR3 protein: CASRRRAFGTNQPQHF. The CDR3 DNA sequence: TGTGCCAGCAGACGGCGAGCATTCGGGACAAATCAGCCCCAGCATTTT. Full variable domain (missing parts from reference TRBV2 and TRBJ1-5): EPEVTQTPSHQVTQMGQEVILRCVPISNHLYFYWYRQILGQKVEFLVSFYNNEISEKSEIFDDQFSVERPDGSNFTLKIRSTKLEDSAMYFCASRRRAFGTNQPQHFGDGTRLSIL.

As regards this clone: The sample holds other DNA sequences that translate to the same CDR3. V is TRBV27 and J is TRBJ1-1; tentatively, D is TRBD1 (5 bases). The V end lost 6 bases, the J end lost 5 bases, and 13 bases lay between the germline ends. The CDR3 spans 13 residues. CDR1 and CDR2 from the germline V gene are MNHEY and SMNVEV (reference sequence). The CDR3 loop reads CASRTAGRTEAFF. Written as DNA, the CDR3 is TGTGCCAGCAGGACAGCAGGGAGGACTGAAGCTTTCTTT.

The chain joins TRBV21-1 to TRBJ1-1. TRBV21-1 is an annotated pseudogene. The length of the CDR3 is 17 residues. CDR3 sequence (DNA): TGTGCCAGCACAACGCCGGGGGGGCGAGGGGACGGGGCTGAAGCTTTCTTT. This codes for CASTTPGGRGDGAEAFF.

CDR3: CASSLVRNSGNTIYF. CDR3 coding DNA: TGTGCCAGCAGCTTAGTGCGGAACTCTGGAAACACCATATATTTT. This chain joins TRBV11-2 and TRBJ1-3; D not certain. The germline V and J ends were trimmed by 1 base and 0 bases, with 7 bases remaining between them. The CDR3 runs to 15 residues. Germline CDR1 and CDR2: SGHAT and FQNNGV.

V and J are TRBV24-1 and TRBJ2-7, with TRBD2 matching over 9 bases. Germline assignment: CDR1 KGHDR and CDR2 SFDVKD. J lost 2 bases, V lost 4 bases, and 5 bases had no gene match. This CDR3 is built from 15 residues. The CDR3 spells CATSDAGGGTYEQYF. For the CDR3, the DNA is TGTGCCACCAGTGACGCGGGGGGGGGAACCTACGAGCAGTACTTC.

The chain has TRBV13 and TRBJ1-4; D not resolved. Germline V lookup: CDR1 PRHDT, CDR2 FYEKMQ (reference sequence). The CDR3 totals 15 residues. The V end lost 5 bases, the J end lost 8 bases, and 18 bases lay between the germline ends. CDR3: CASSPRGGWSEKLFF. The CDR3 DNA reads TGTGCCAGCAGCCCCCGGGGAGGATGGTCGGAAAAACTGTTTTTT.

The sample holds a few counts of this clone. This chain connects TRBV2 to TRBJ2-2; 8 bases agree with TRBD1. The CDR3 has 18 amino acids. The germline V gene has CDR1 SNHLY and CDR2 FYNNEI. The ends lost 6 bases at V and 1 base at J; junction bases unmatched: 13. The CDR3 region has the DNA TGTGCCAGCAGCGGCAATTGGGGGACAGGATTGAACACCGGGGAGCTGTTTTTT. It is translated as CASSGNWGTGLNTGELFF.

The chain carries TRBV3-1 (or the pseudogene TRBV3-2) and TRBJ2-5, with 8 bases identical to TRBD1. Germline V lookup: CDR1 LGHDT, CDR2 YNNKEL (reference sequence). This CDR3 spans 13 amino acids. J lost 7 bases, V lost 3 bases, and 4 bases had no gene match. This CDR3 is CASSHDRGGTQYF. The DNA for the CDR3 is TGTGCCAGCAGCCACGACAGGGGAGGGACCCAGTACTTC.

The chain carries TRBV7-2 and TRBJ2-2; tentatively, D is TRBD2 (5 bases). The CDR3 length is 16 residues. Germline V gene data show CDR1 as SGHTA and CDR2 as FQGNSA. V lost 3 bases and J 5 bases, leaving 16 bases between the germline ends. The CDR3 nucleotides read TGTGCCAGCAGCTTCTTCTCCGCGGGCCGAACCGGGGAGCTGTTTTTT. This codes for CASSFFSAGRTGELFF.

This sequence joins TRBV6-5 and TRBJ1-5; D may be TRBD1 (6 bases). With 6 bases removed from V and 4 bases from J, the gap between germline ends came to 13 bases. CDR1 and CDR2 (germline): MNHEY, SVGAGI. The CDR3 runs 14 residues. CDR3 sequence reads: CASSLRGSNQPQHF. Written as DNA, the CDR3 is TGTGCCAGCAGCCTCAGGGGATCAAATCAGCCCCAGCATTTT.

The chain has TRBV12-3 or TRBV12-4 and TRBJ1-1; a weak D match, TRBD1 (5 bases). The CDR3 consists of 12 residues. V dropped 7 bases and J dropped 5 bases, with 11 bases sitting between them. The CDR3 DNA follows: TGTGCCAGCACCAGGGTAGGGACTGAAGCTTTCTTT. The encoded protein is CASTRVGTEAFF.

The rearrangement uses TRBV28 and TRBJ1-2, with D possibly being TRBD1 (6 bases). The CDR3 totals 14 residues. The germline V gene encodes CDR1 MDHEN and CDR2 SYDVKM. Trimming pared 4 bases from V and 8 bases from J, leaving 17 bases between. CDR3 DNA sequence: TGTGCCAGCAGTTACATCGCGGGGGCGGAGGGCTACACCTTC. This translates into CASSYIAGAEGYTF.